This T cell receptor (beta chain) is drawn from a study of T cells expressing NK-cell markers. In regard to this clonotype: Its target is not known.

This CDR3 comprises 16 residues. Germline V gene sequence: CDR1 DFQATT, CDR2 SNEGSKA (reference sequence). Study results and limitations: One observes that, in several donors, these clonotypes were also the leading ones within the CD3+CD56-NKG2C+ fraction. In roughly 6 donors, dominant CD3+CD56+NKG2C+ clones formed about 1.0-7.0% of CD8+ cells.

5'RACE template switching with UMIs generated TCR beta cDNA. TCRdb re-called the 5' RACE reads and shows each CDR3 protein once, DNA omitted. The sample holds approximately 380,000 distinct CDR3 sequences. J is TRBJ2-5 and V is TRBV20-1; TCRdb gives TRBD1 as the D gene, but with no DNA this cannot be confirmed. This clonotype originated in a man aged 18 to 69 in good health. The sequenced sample was blood T cells: a sorted CD56 or NKG2C T cell subset, CD4+ or CD8+ T cells, or bulk PBMC T cells (not recorded which). The CDR3 loop is CSARPTGTGKGETQYF.